These 31 T cell receptor beta chains share one sample of origin, sequenced in a study of T cells after yellow fever vaccination. Using its own MiXCR run on the 5' RACE reads, TCRdb lists one record per CDR3 protein. The profile shows roughly 240,000 distinct CDR3 sequences, roughly 6.2% of them singletons. This specimen consisted of CD4+ T cells sorted from PBMCs, obtained on the day of the yellow fever booster vaccination. These receptors originate from a man under 40 who received the YFV17D yellow fever vaccine.

The J gene is TRBJ2-7, the V gene TRBV10-3, with D perhaps being TRBD1 or TRBD2 (5 bases each). Germline loops: CDR1 ENHRY, CDR2 SYGVKD. Trimming left V 7 bases short and J 2 bases short, with 12 bases between. This CDR3 is 13 amino acids long. CDR3 sequence (DNA): TGTGCCATCAAAAGGGACGAAGCCTACGAGCAGTACTTC. It is translated as CAIKRDEAYEQYF.

The sample holds many counts of this clonotype. The chain has TRBV20-1 and TRBJ2-1; D is unresolved. CDR1 DFQATT and CDR2 SNEGSKA come from the germline V gene (reference sequence). Trimming removed 3 bases at V and 5 bases at J, with 14 bases between. The CDR3 sequence is 14 residues long. CDR3 in amino acids: CSARSWGRHNEQFF. In DNA form, the CDR3 reads TGCAGTGCTAGGAGCTGGGGTAGGCACAATGAGCAGTTCTTC.

The chain recombines TRBV7-3 with TRBJ2-1; D remains ambiguous. Germline-derived CDR1 and CDR2 are SGHTA and FQGTGA. V was pared by 4 bases and J by 6 bases, with 10 bases between. This CDR3 region has 13 residues. CDR3 DNA: TGTGCCAGCAGCTCATATACGGGCAATGAGCAGTTCTTC. Translating it yields CASSSYTGNEQFF.

As for this clonotype: One end of the junction is discordant with germline, which a read error may explain. V gene TRBV7-7 combines with J gene TRBJ2-2; D uncertain. Germline values: CDR1 SSHAT, CDR2 FNYEAQ (reference sequence). This CDR3 is built from 13 residues. The CDR3 region is CASSSLGTGELFF. CDR3 sequence (DNA): TGTGCTAGCAGCTCCCTTGGGACCGGGGAGCTGTTTTTT. Looking up the rest from reference TRBV7-7 and TRBJ2-2 gives the full variable domain: GAGVSQSPRYKVTKRGQDVTLRCDPISSHATLYWYQQALGQGPEFLTYFNYEAQPDKSGLPSDRFSAERPEGSISTLTIQRTEQRDSAMYRCASSSLGTGELFFGEGSRLTVL.

Remarks on this clonotype: A much larger clone differs from this one at a single base, so this may be a read error. CDR3 sequence reads: CASSPASGSTYNEQFF. The CDR3 bases are TGCGCCAGCAGCCCCGCTAGCGGTAGCACCTACAATGAGCAGTTCTTC. This chain connects TRBV5-1 to TRBJ2-1, with 7 bases that match TRBD2. Germline values: CDR1 SGHRS, CDR2 YFSETQ. CDR3 length equals 16 residues. V gave up 4 bases and J gave up 2 bases; unmatched junction bases: 9.

This clonotype was picked up many times. This chain connects TRBV7-9 to TRBJ1-2, with a weak D call TRBD1 (5 bases). There are 16 residues in the CDR3. Trimming left V 11 bases short and J 7 bases short, with 29 bases between. Germline V lookup: CDR1 SEHNR, CDR2 FQNEAQ (reference sequence). The CDR3 loop is CAFPAAQYEGPAGYTF. In nucleotides, the CDR3 is TGTGCCTTCCCAGCTGCTCAATACGAGGGGCCTGCTGGCTACACCTTC.

The CDR3 spells CASSQMDNEQFF. The CDR3 DNA is TGTGCCAGCAGCCAAATGGACAATGAGCAGTTCTTC. The genes are TRBV7-2 and TRBJ2-1; D unclear. The V end was cut by 5 bases, the J end by 5 bases, with 7 bases between. CDR3 length: 12 amino acids. The germline V gene has CDR1 SGHTA and CDR2 FQGNSA.

The V gene is TRBV3-1, the J gene TRBJ2-7; no reliable D call. Germline V gives CDR1 LGHDT, CDR2 YNNKEL (reference sequence). V was pared by 1 base and J by 3 bases, with 4 bases between. The CDR3 runs 12 residues. The CDR3: CASSQVVYEQYF. Written as DNA, the CDR3 is TGTGCCAGCAGCCAAGTTGTCTACGAGCAGTACTTC.

This clonotype was recorded a few times. V is TRBV7-9 and J is TRBJ2-6; TRBD1 might be the D (6 bases). Germline-derived CDR1 and CDR2 are SEHNR and FQNEAQ (reference sequence). The CDR3 length is 17 residues. Trimming took 3 bases from V and 2 from J, leaving 14 bases between them. CDR3 nucleotides: TGTGCCAGCAGCTTCACAGGGTCTATCACTGGGGCCAACGTCCTGACTTTC. It yields the protein CASSFTGSITGANVLTF.

There are a few counts of this clonotype. The V and J genes are TRBV2 and TRBJ2-7; D is undetermined. The CDR3 sequence is 13 residues long. The germline V gene has CDR1 SNHLY and CDR2 FYNNEI. V was shortened by 10 bases and J by 5 bases, with 18 bases between the two germline ends. The CDR3 coding sequence is TGTGCCACCCAGAGCGCTAGGGTTAACGAGCAGTACTTC. This gives the protein CATQSARVNEQYF.

The V gene is TRBV7-9, the J gene TRBJ2-7; 8 nucleotides align to TRBD1. This CDR3 spans 14 amino acids. The V and J ends lost 3 bases and 3 bases, in that order; junction bases with no gene match: 4. In germline, CDR1 is SEHNR, CDR2 FQNEAQ (reference sequence). This chain's CDR3 is CASSFGQGNYEQYF. CDR3 in DNA: TGTGCCAGCAGCTTTGGACAGGGTAACTACGAGCAGTACTTC.

This clonotype was picked up a small number of times. V is TRBV11-2 and J is TRBJ2-1, with D unresolved. There are 15 residues in the CDR3. Trimming removed 1 base from V and 4 bases from J, with 11 bases in between. The germline gives CDR1 SGHAT, CDR2 FQNNGV. CDR3: CASSLAGTLYNEQFF. The CDR3 DNA is TGTGCCAGCAGCTTAGCGGGTACCCTTTACAATGAGCAGTTCTTC.

This sequence joins TRBV4-2 and TRBJ1-1, with D unclear. V gave up 1 base and J gave up 5 bases, with 17 bases separating them. Germline V gives CDR1 LGHNA, CDR2 YNFKEQ. The CDR3 totals 16 residues. The CDR3, as DNA: TGTGCCAGCAGCCAAGTCACTTCAACCCGAGGGACTGAAGCTTTCTTT. This encodes CASSQVTSTRGTEAFF.

This clonotype was observed a few times. The rearrangement links TRBV24-1 to TRBJ2-4; 7 bases map to TRBD1. CDR3 length: 12 amino acids. Germline V lookup: CDR1 KGHDR, CDR2 SFDVKD. J gave up 5 bases and V 9 bases, and 3 bases lay outside the gene matches. CDR3: CATSGQENIQYF. Here the CDR3 DNA reads TGTGCCACCTCCGGACAGGAAAACATTCAGTACTTC.

V gene TRBV7-8 combines with J gene TRBJ2-3; the D gene is possibly TRBD2 (6 bases). With 5 bases removed from V and 3 bases from J, the gap between germline ends came to 18 bases. Germline CDR1 reads SGHVS; CDR2 reads FQNEAQ. The CDR3 totals 16 residues. The CDR3 protein is CASSQRLDWRTDTQYF. CDR3 DNA: TGTGCCAGCAGCCAACGACTAGATTGGCGGACAGATACGCAGTATTTT.

At least ten counts were recorded for this clonotype. The CDR3 region is CASSLRAGGTQYF. The CDR3 region has the DNA TGTGCCAGCAGCTTGCGCGCCGGGGGAACGCAGTATTTT. The V call is TRBV5-6, the J call TRBJ2-3; a possible D gene is TRBD2 (6 bases). V was pared by 1 base and J by 9 bases, with 12 bases between. The CDR3 runs 13 residues. Germline V gene data show CDR1 as SGHDT and CDR2 as YYEEEE. Together with reference TRBV5-6 and TRBJ2-3, the CDR3 gives the full variable domain: DAGVTQSPTHLIKTRGQQVTLRCSPKSGHDTVSWYQQALGQGPQFIFQYYEEEERQRGNFPDRFSGHQFPNYSSELNVNALLLGDSALYLCASSLRAGGTQYFGPGTRLTVL.

A single count supports this clonotype. The chain couples TRBV7-2 to TRBJ1-6; D gene uncertain. The CDR3 spans 12 residues. Germline values: CDR1 SGHTA, CDR2 FQGNSA. Trimming took 3 bases from V and 8 from J, leaving 5 bases between them. CDR3 DNA: TGTGCCAGCAGCTTTGCCGATTCACCCCTCCACTTT. Amino acid sequence: CASSFADSPLHF.

This clonotype was seen a few times. The chain joins TRBV23-1 to TRBJ1-2; TRBD1 might be the D (5 bases). TRBV23-1 is noted as an ORF with a role that remains uncertain. This CDR3 has 18 residues. With 4 bases removed from V and 1 base from J, the gap between germline ends came to 22 bases. CDR3 in amino acids: CASSLYVGREGINYGYTF. CDR3 DNA sequence: TGCGCCAGCAGTCTTTATGTGGGACGAGAAGGGATTAACTATGGCTACACCTTC.

This clonotype appeared a few times. The V call is TRBV7-2, the J call TRBJ2-3; D assignment may be TRBD1 or TRBD2 (5 bases each). The V end lost 3 bases, the J end lost 0 bases, and 13 bases lay between the germline ends. There are 16 residues in the CDR3. Per germline, CDR1 SGHTA and CDR2 FQGNSA. This chain's CDR3 is CASSFSGTTSTDTQYF. The CDR3 coding sequence is TGTGCCAGCAGCTTCTCCGGGACGACTAGCACAGATACGCAGTATTTT.

This clonotype was picked up a small number of times. The chain links TRBV27 to TRBJ2-1; 7 bases line up with TRBD2. The CDR3 has 14 residues. Germline V CDR1 and CDR2: MNHEY, SMNVEV (reference sequence). V was pared by 6 bases and J by 5 bases, with 7 bases of the junction left unmatched. CDR3 amino acids: CASSPGTTHNEQFF. DNA for the CDR3: TGTGCCAGCAGCCCCGGGACTACTCACAATGAGCAGTTCTTC.

There are many counts of this clonotype. V usage is TRBV12-3 or TRBV12-4 and J usage is TRBJ2-3, with 12 bases identical to TRBD2. With 3 bases clipped from V and 6 bases from J, the junction kept 4 bases outside the gene matches. The CDR3 contains 15 residues. CDR3 sequence reads: CASSFSLAGGDTQYF. The CDR3 DNA reads TGTGCCAGCAGTTTCAGTCTAGCGGGGGGGGATACGCAGTATTTT.

At least ten counts were recorded for this clonotype. The DNA of the CDR3 is TGCAGCGTCACCCGGGACAGGGGAAACAATGAGCAGTTCTTC. Translating gives CSVTRDRGNNEQFF. J is TRBJ2-1 and V is TRBV29-1; 10 nucleotides line up with TRBD1. Germline CDR1 SQVTM, CDR2 ANQGSEA. The junction had 7 bases not matched to a gene; V was cut back by 6 bases and J by 5 bases. The CDR3 has 14 amino acids.

In this sample, this clonotype turned up many times. The chain has TRBV28 and TRBJ2-7; the D gene could be TRBD1 or TRBD2 (6 bases each). V gave up 6 bases and J gave up 7 bases, with 16 bases separating them. The CDR3 has 13 amino acids. CDR1 MDHEN and CDR2 SYDVKM come from the germline V gene. The CDR3 sequence is CASRPMGAGEQYF. The CDR3 nucleotides read TGTGCCAGCAGGCCAATGGGGGCGGGAGAGCAGTACTTC.

The genes are TRBV11-1 and TRBJ2-5; 7 bases map to TRBD2. V lost 3 bases to trimming and J lost 5 bases; unmatched junction nucleotides: 21. CDR1 and CDR2 (germline): SGHAT, FQDESV (reference sequence). This CDR3 comprises 19 residues. Written as DNA, the CDR3 is TGTGCCAGCAGCTTTCATTGGCGGGTCATTTTGAGCGGGAATGAGACCCAGTACTTC. This sequence encodes CASSFHWRVILSGNETQYF.

The genes are TRBV14 and TRBJ2-5, with 7 positions matching TRBD2. CDR3 length equals 16 residues. Trimming took 2 bases from V and 3 from J; bases not matched to a gene: 9. Germline CDR1 is SGHDN and CDR2 is FVKESK. The CDR3 nucleotides read TGTGCCAGCAGCCAACCCTCCGGGACTACAAAAGAGACCCAGTACTTC. Its protein is CASSQPSGTTKETQYF.

In its sample, this clonotype was seen many times. The chain recombines TRBV6-5 with TRBJ2-5; no firm D call. The germline gives CDR1 MNHEY, CDR2 SVGAGI. The CDR3 sequence is 11 residues long. The V and J ends lost 3 bases and 7 bases respectively, with 6 bases between them. The CDR3 DNA follows: TGTGCCAGCAGTTATATGGGGACCCAGTACTTC. This sequence encodes CASSYMGTQYF.

The rearrangement links TRBV11-2 to TRBJ2-1, with TRBD2 matching over 7 bases. CDR3 size: 15 residues. Germline values: CDR1 SGHAT, CDR2 FQNNGV. V was clipped by 5 bases and J by 8 bases; unmatched bases: 12. CDR3 loop: CASSTLLAERYEQFF. For the CDR3, the DNA is TGTGCCAGCAGCACCCTTCTAGCGGAGCGCTATGAGCAGTTCTTC.

Points on this clonotype: This could be a read error, since a much larger clone is one nucleotide away. Here the CDR3 omits its conserved ending phenylalanine or tryptophan, so a read error is the likely source. The chain joins TRBV7-2 to TRBJ2-1, with a tentative D call TRBD2 (5 bases). The CDR3 length is 14 residues. CDR1 SGHTA and CDR2 FQGNSA come from the germline V gene. V was trimmed by 4 bases and J by 1 base, leaving 8 bases between them. CDR3 DNA sequence: TGTGCCAGCAGCTCCCCGGGGTCCTACAATGAGCAGTTCATC. This translates into CASSSPGSYNEQFI.

The table lists this clonotype with many counts. The V call is TRBV5-1, the J call TRBJ2-2, with 12 nucleotides matching TRBD1. Germline CDR1 reads SGHRS; CDR2 reads YFSETQ. The V and J ends lost 6 bases and 0 bases, in that order; junction bases with no gene match: 6. The CDR3 length is 17 residues. CDR3 in DNA: TGCGCCAGCACCGGGACAGGGGGCGCTTCGAACACCGGGGAGCTGTTTTTT. This codes for CASTGTGGASNTGELFF.

V is TRBV7-2 and J is TRBJ2-5; tentative D call: TRBD1 (5 bases). The V and J ends lost 5 bases and 4 bases respectively, with 11 bases between them. Germline assignment: CDR1 SGHTA and CDR2 FQGNSA. This CDR3 comprises 13 residues. The CDR3 coding sequence is TGTGCCAGCAGCACCCAGGGTTCAGAGACCCAGTACTTC. This sequence encodes CASSTQGSETQYF.

This clonotype has only a few counts. The V call is TRBV11-2, the J call TRBJ2-7, with D possibly TRBD2 on 7 matching bases. CDR3 length: 14 amino acids. V shed 5 bases and J shed 0 bases, with 11 bases lying between them. The germline gives CDR1 SGHAT, CDR2 FQNNGV. The CDR3 DNA sequence: TGTGCCAGCAGCCGGGGGGCGAGCTCCTACGAGCAGTACTTC. It translates to CASSRGASSYEQYF.